The rows below give T cell receptor beta chains drawn from one sample of a study of vaccination and CD4 T cells after COVID-19. These TCRs' antigens remain unknown. MiXCR, applied by TCRdb to the PCR reads, yields one record per CDR3 protein. The sample lists approximately 15,000 distinct CDR3 sequences; 65% to 80% were seen once. The specimen sequenced was CD4+ T cells from blood, cultured in vitro. The receptors originated from a human donor who had recovered from COVID-19. CDR3s include the opening cysteine and the closing phenylalanine or tryptophan. The D gene is left open where the match is weak. The size entry is marked missing in some rows and otherwise reads once, few, many or a size class.

few TRBJ2-4 TRBD1 TRBV28 TGTGCCAGCAGTTTACCCGGACAGGGTATAGCCAAAAACATTCAGTACTTC CASSLPGQGIAKNIQYF
NA TRBJ1-5 NA TRBV6-2/TRBV6-3 TGTGCCAGCAGTTACGCTAAGGGGGGTCCTAGCAATCAGCCCCAGCATTTT CASSYAKGGPSNQPQHF
NA TRBJ1-5 TRBD1 TRBV6-1 TGTGCCAGCAGTGAAAGGGACAGCCTACTTCAGCCCCAGCATTTT CASSERDSLLQPQHF
once TRBJ2-7 NA TRBV20-1 TGCAGTGCTCCGGGCCTCTCCTACGAGCAGTACTTC CSAPGLSYEQYF
NA TRBJ1-6 NA TRBV7-2 TGTGCCAGCAGCTTAGGAGGGTCTAGCTCCTATAATTCACCCCTCCACTTT CASSLGGSSSYNSPLHF
few TRBJ1-2 NA TRBV7-2 TGTGCCAGCAGCTTGGACAGTTCCTATGGCTACACCTTC CASSLDSSYGYTF
NA TRBJ2-7 TRBD2 TRBV6-1 TGTGCCAGCAGTAGCGGGACTAGCGGAAACTACGAGCAGTACTTC CASSSGTSGNYEQYF
medium-sized TRBJ2-7 NA TRBV7-2 TGTGCCAGCAGCCCATACTACTCCTACGAGCAGTACTTC CASSPYYSYEQYF
NA TRBJ1-3 TRBD1 TRBV7-2 TGTGCCAGCAGCTCACAGGGACAGCTCATTGGAAACACCATATATTTT CASSSQGQLIGNTIYF
NA TRBJ1-6 NA TRBV6-1 TGTGCCAGCAGTGACTGGGAGACACCTCAAAGACCAAATTCACCCCTCCACTTT CASSDWETPQRPNSPLHF
NA TRBJ2-7 TRBD1 TRBV7-4 TGTGCCAGCAGTCCCCTCACGGGACAGGGGAGCTACGAGCAGTACTTC CASSPLTGQGSYEQYF
NA TRBJ2-7 NA TRBV20-1 TGCAGTGCTAGCACTGGACAGTACGAGCAGTACTTC CSASTGQYEQYF
once TRBJ2-1 TRBD2 TRBV7-2 TGTGCCAGCAGCCTAGTCGGGGCGGGGGTACGGAATGAGCAGTTCTTC CASSLVGAGVRNEQFF
few TRBJ1-5 NA TRBV6-2/TRBV6-3 TGTGCCAGCAGAGGAGTAAGGAATCAGCCCCAGCATTTT CASRGVRNQPQHF
NA TRBJ2-1 TRBD2 TRBV5-1 TGCGCCAGCAGCTCCACGGTGGGACTAGCGGGGGTTAGCTCCTACAATGAGCAGTTCTTC CASSSTVGLAGVSSYNEQFF
few TRBJ1-6 NA TRBV7-2 TGTGCCAGCAGCTGGGATACCCGAAGCTCCTATAATTCACCCCTCCACTTT CASSWDTRSSYNSPLHF
once TRBJ1-2 NA TRBV11-1 TGTGCCAGCAGCACAATAAATCAGCTCTATGGCTACACCTTC CASSTINQLYGYTF
NA TRBJ2-2 TRBD2 TRBV20-1 TGCAGTGCTGACGGATCTAGCGGGAGTACCGGGGAGCTGTTTTTT CSADGSSGSTGELFF
NA TRBJ2-7 NA TRBV7-6 TGTGCCAGCAGCAACCCCAGCGGCTACGAGCAGTACTTC CASSNPSGYEQYF
NA TRBJ1-5 NA TRBV7-9 TGTGCCAGCAGCTTAGACAGAGCCAGCAATCAGCCCCAGCATTTT CASSLDRASNQPQHF
few TRBJ1-2 NA TRBV27 TGTGCCAGCAGCTGGGGGGCAGGGTATGGCTACACCTTC CASSWGAGYGYTF
NA TRBJ1-1 TRBD1 TRBV7-2 TGTGCCAGCAGCTTTGAGGGACAGCTACCGAACACTGAAGCTTTCTTT CASSFEGQLPNTEAFF
few TRBJ1-3 NA TRBV6-1 TGTGCCGGCAGCCAGGCTGGAAACACCATATATTTT CAGSQAGNTIYF
NA TRBJ1-3 NA TRBV7-6 TGTGCCAGCAGCTTAGCGAGCGGGGGCTACTCTGGAAACACCATATATTTT CASSLASGGYSGNTIYF
few TRBJ2-2 NA TRBV20-1 TGCAGTGCTAGTCGCAGCGCCCGGGAGCTGTTTTTT CSASRSARELFF
NA TRBJ2-4 NA TRBV5-4 TGTGCCAGCAGCTTAGGGGGTAACGTAGCCAAAAACATTCAGTACTTC CASSLGGNVAKNIQYF
NA TRBJ1-2 NA TRBV6-2/TRBV6-3 TGTGCCAGCAGTCTACGGACCCGTGGCTACACCTTC CASSLRTRGYTF
NA TRBJ2-7 TRBD2 TRBV4-3 TGCGCCAGCAGCCAAGGCGGGGCGGGAGACTACGAGCAGTACTTC CASSQGGAGDYEQYF
NA TRBJ1-1 NA TRBV5-1 TGCGCCAGCAGCTTGGGGACACAGAACACTGAAGCTTTCTTT CASSLGTQNTEAFF
NA TRBJ1-2 NA TRBV28 TGTGCCAGCAGTGTACAACAGGGTAATTGGGGCTACACCTTC CASSVQQGNWGYTF
once TRBJ1-5 TRBD1 TRBV6-5 TGTGCCAGCAGTTCAGCGGACAGGGCGGGCCAGCCCCAGCATTTT CASSSADRAGQPQHF
few TRBJ1-1 NA TRBV7-9 TGTGCCAGCAGCTTGTCAAGGACTGAAGCTTTCTTT CASSLSRTEAFF
NA TRBJ2-3 NA TRBV2 TGTGCCAGCGGGAAGTTGGGCACAGATACGCAGTATTTT CASGKLGTDTQYF
NA TRBJ2-7 TRBD2 TRBV7-2 TGCGCCAGCAGCCCAACGAGAGCGGGAGCATCCGAGCAGTACTTC CASSPTRAGASEQYF
NA TRBJ1-5 NA TRBV20-1 TGCAGTGCTATCGAGGGTTTTCATCAGCCCCAGCATTTT CSAIEGFHQPQHF
NA TRBJ1-5 TRBD1 TRBV7-2 TGTGCCAGCAGCTCCGACAGGGATCAGCCCCAGCATTTT CASSSDRDQPQHF
NA TRBJ2-5 NA TRBV20-1 TGCAGTGCTTTCAGGGACTTTCAAGAGACCCAGTACTTC CSAFRDFQETQYF
NA TRBJ2-4 TRBD2 TRBV6-2/TRBV6-3 TGTGCCAGCAGCCCTATTCCTAGCGGGAGCGGCATTCAGTACTTC CASSPIPSGSGIQYF
NA TRBJ1-5 TRBD1 TRBV12-3/TRBV12-4 TGTGCCAGCAGTCGGACAGGGTTTAATCAGCCCCAGCATTTT CASSRTGFNQPQHF
once TRBJ1-5 TRBD1 TRBV2 TGTGCCAGCAGGTGGGACAGTTATAGCAATCAGCCCCAGCATTTT CASRWDSYSNQPQHF
NA TRBJ2-2 NA TRBV24-1 TGTGCCACCAGTGACACGAACACCGGGGAGCTGTTTTTT CATSDTNTGELFF
few TRBJ1-5 NA TRBV20-1 TGCAGTGCTAGTGGCAGAAGCAATCAGCCCCAGCATTTT CSASGRSNQPQHF
NA TRBJ1-3 NA TRBV15 TGTGCCACCAGCAGGGACGATTTTGCAAACACCATATATTTT CATSRDDFANTIYF
NA TRBJ2-2 TRBD2 TRBV27 TGTGCCAGCAGTACCTTCGGAGCGGGGAGGTGGGGGGAGCTGTTTTTT CASSTFGAGRWGELFF
few TRBJ2-5 NA TRBV7-9 TGTGCCAGCAGCCTTCACCAAGCCCAAGAGACCCAGTACTTC CASSLHQAQETQYF
once TRBJ1-1 NA TRBV28 TGTGCCAGCACCACTCGGTGGGGGATGAACACTGAAGCTTTCTTT CASTTRWGMNTEAFF
NA TRBJ2-3 NA TRBV6-2/TRBV6-3 TGTGCCAGCAGTTCCTTCACCGTCCCGGGAGCAGATACGCAGTATTTT CASSSFTVPGADTQYF
few TRBJ1-6 NA TRBV27 TGTGCCAGCAGTAACAGGGAGACTTCACCCCTCCACTTT CASSNRETSPLHF
NA TRBJ1-5 TRBD1 TRBV20-1 TGCAGTGCCCAACTGACAGGGGGTAGCAATCAGCCCCAGCATTTT CSAQLTGGSNQPQHF
NA TRBJ2-1 TRBD2 TRBV7-3 TGTGCCAGCAGCGTACTGGGGGGGGACTTTGAGGAGCAGTTCTTC CASSVLGGDFEEQFF
NA TRBJ1-1 NA TRBV12-3/TRBV12-4 TGTGCCAGCAGTTTTCAGGGACGGACTGAAGCTTTCTTT CASSFQGRTEAFF
NA TRBJ1-2 TRBD1 TRBV6-1 TGTGCCAGCAGTGTGCCGGGACAGGGTCAACACACCTTC CASSVPGQGQHTF
NA TRBJ2-5 NA TRBV10-3 TGTGCCATCAGTGAGAGGAACTCACAAGAGACCCAGTACTTC CAISERNSQETQYF
NA TRBJ1-1 NA TRBV28 TGTGCCAGCAGTAAGGGCAGGGGAGGGAACACTGAAGCTTTCTTT CASSKGRGGNTEAFF
few TRBJ2-5 NA TRBV30 TGTGCCTGGAGCGCGGGACAGCTCCAAGAGACCCAGTACTTC CAWSAGQLQETQYF
NA TRBJ2-5 TRBD2 TRBV6-5 TGTGCCAGCAGTTACTTGGGACTAGCGCAAGAGACCCAGTACTTC CASSYLGLAQETQYF
few TRBJ1-2 NA TRBV20-1 TGCAGTGCTAGAGATCCGGCGGAACCACCGGGGGGCTACACCTTC CSARDPAEPPGGYTF
NA TRBJ1-4 NA TRBV20-1 TGCAGTGCTAGGAGGCAGGGAGGGACCAGTACCGAAAAACTGTTTTTT CSARRQGGTSTEKLFF
few TRBJ1-3 TRBD1 TRBV25-1 TGTGCCAGCAGCCAGACAGGGACTTTAGGAAACACCATATATTTT CASSQTGTLGNTIYF